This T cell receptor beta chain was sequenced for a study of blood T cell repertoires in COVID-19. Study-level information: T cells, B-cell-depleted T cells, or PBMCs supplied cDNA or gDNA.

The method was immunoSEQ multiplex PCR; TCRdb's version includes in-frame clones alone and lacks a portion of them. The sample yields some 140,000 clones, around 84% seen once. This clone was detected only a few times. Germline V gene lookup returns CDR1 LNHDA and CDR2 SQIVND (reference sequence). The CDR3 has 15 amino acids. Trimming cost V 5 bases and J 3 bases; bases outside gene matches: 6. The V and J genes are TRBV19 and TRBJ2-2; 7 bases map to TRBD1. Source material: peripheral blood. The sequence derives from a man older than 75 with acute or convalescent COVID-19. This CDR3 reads CASSHTGEHTGELFF. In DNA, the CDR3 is TGTGCCAGTAGTCATACAGGGGAGCACACCGGGGAGCTGTTTTTT.